This T cell receptor (beta chain) was profiled in a study of spatial heterogeneity in lung cancer. This clonotype occurred many times. TCRdb recomputed calls from the 5' RACE reads with MiXCR, one row per CDR3 protein. Of 9,500 to 15,000 distinct CDR3 sequences in the sample, roughly an eighth were seen once. Regarding time point: sample taken at primary tumor resection. No cells were sorted before sequencing. The whole RNA sequenced was extracted from tumor, nontumor lung or frozen PBMC. Untreated early-stage non-small cell lung cancer patients, over 55 in total, were the donors. This clonotype was obtained from a female donor with early-stage non-small cell lung cancer. This sample comprised PBMCs, obtained at surgery.

The CDR3 DNA sequence: TGCGCCAGCAGCCCAGGTGGGTACACTGAAGCTTTCTTT. Translated: CASSPGGYTEAFF. This rearrangement joins TRBV5-1 to TRBJ1-1; D is ambiguous. The germline CDR1 and CDR2 sequences are SGHRS and YFSETQ. The CDR3 totals 13 residues. V was shortened by 4 bases and J by 3 bases, with 10 bases between the two germline ends.